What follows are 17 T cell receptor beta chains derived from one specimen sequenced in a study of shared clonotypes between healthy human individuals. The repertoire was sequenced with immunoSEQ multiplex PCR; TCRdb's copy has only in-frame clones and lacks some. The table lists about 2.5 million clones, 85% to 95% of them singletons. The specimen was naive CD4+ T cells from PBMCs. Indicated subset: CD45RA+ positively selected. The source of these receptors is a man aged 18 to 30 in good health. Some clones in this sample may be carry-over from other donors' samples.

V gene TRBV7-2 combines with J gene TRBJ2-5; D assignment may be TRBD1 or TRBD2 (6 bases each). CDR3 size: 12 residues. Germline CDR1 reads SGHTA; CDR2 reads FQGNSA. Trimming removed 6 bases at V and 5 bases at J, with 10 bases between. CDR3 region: CASREGGETQYF. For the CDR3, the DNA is TGTGCCAGCAGAGAAGGGGGGGAGACCCAGTACTTC. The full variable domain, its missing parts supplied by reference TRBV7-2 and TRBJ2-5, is GAGVSQSPSNKVTEKGKDVELRCDPISGHTALYWYRQSLGQGLEFLIYFQGNSAPDKSGLPSDRFSAERTGGSVSTLTIQRTQQEDSAVYLCASREGGETQYFGPGTRLLVL.

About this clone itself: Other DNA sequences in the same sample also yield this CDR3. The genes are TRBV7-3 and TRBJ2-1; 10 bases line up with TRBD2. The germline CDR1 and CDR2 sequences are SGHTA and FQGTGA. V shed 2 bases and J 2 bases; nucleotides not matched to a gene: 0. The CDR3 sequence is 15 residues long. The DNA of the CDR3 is TGTGCCAGCAGCTTAGGGACTAGCGCCTACAATGAGCAGTTCTTC. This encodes CASSLGTSAYNEQFF.

The CDR3 sequence is CASSLNGGRTPETQYF. The CDR3 DNA is TGTGCCAGCAGCTTAAATGGCGGGCGAACCCCAGAGACCCAGTACTTC. This sequence joins TRBV7-3 and TRBJ2-5; D perhaps matches TRBD2 (5 bases). This CDR3 has 16 amino acids. The germline V gene has CDR1 SGHTA and CDR2 FQGTGA. V gave up 1 base and J gave up 4 bases, with 16 bases separating them.

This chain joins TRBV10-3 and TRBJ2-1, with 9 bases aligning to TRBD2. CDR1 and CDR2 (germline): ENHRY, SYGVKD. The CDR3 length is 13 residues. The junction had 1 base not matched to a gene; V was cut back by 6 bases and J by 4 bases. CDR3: CAIRREGYNEQFF. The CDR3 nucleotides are TGTGCCATCAGGCGGGAGGGTTACAATGAGCAGTTCTTC.

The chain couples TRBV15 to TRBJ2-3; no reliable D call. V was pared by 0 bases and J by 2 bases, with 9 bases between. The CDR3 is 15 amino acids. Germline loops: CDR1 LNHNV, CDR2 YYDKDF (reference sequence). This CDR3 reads CATSRDPAYTDTQYF. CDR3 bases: TGTGCCACCAGCAGAGATCCCGCCTACACAGATACGCAGTATTTT.

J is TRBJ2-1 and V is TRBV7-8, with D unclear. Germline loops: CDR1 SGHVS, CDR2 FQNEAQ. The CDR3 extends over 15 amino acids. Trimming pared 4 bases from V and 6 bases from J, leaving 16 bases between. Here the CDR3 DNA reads TGTGCCAGCAGCTCATCTTCTGGCGCAGTCAATGAGCAGTTCTTC. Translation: CASSSSSGAVNEQFF.

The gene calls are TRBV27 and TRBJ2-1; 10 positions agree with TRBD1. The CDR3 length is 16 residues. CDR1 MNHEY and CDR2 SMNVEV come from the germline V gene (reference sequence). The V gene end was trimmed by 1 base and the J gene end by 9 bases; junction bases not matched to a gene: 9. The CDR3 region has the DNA TGTGCCAGCAGTTTATTTTTCCCGACAGGGGGCAGTGAGCAGTTCTTC. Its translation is CASSLFFPTGGSEQFF.

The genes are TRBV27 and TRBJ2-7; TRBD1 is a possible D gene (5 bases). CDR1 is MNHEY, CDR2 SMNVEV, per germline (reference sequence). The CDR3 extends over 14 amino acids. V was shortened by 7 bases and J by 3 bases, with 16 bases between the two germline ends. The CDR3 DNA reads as TGTGCCAGCACCTACACCAGGGAAAGCTACGAGCAGTACTTC. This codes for CASTYTRESYEQYF.

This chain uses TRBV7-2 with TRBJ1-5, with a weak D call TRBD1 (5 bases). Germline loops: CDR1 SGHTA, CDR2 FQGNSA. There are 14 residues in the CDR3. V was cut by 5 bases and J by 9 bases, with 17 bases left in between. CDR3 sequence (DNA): TGTGCCAGCAGCCCAGCGGGGGGGTCCTGGCCCCAGCATTTT. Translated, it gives CASSPAGGSWPQHF.

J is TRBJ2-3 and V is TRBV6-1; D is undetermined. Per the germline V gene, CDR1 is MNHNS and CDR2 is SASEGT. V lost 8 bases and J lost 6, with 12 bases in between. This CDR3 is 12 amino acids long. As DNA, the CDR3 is TGTGCCAGCTCCCCTTTTGGGGATACGCAGTATTTT. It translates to CASSPFGDTQYF.

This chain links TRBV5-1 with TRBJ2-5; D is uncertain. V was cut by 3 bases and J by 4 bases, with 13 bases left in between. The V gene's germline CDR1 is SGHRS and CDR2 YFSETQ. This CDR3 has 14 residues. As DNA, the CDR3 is TGCGCCAGCAGCTATAACCCGATAGGAGAGACCCAGTACTTC. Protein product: CASSYNPIGETQYF.

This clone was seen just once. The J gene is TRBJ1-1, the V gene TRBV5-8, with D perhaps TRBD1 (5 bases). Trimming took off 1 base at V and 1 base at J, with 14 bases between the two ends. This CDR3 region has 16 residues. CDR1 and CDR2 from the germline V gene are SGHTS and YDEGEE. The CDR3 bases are TGTGCCAGCAGCTTGCTTTTCGACAGATGGAACACTGAAGCTTTCTTT. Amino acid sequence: CASSLLFDRWNTEAFF.

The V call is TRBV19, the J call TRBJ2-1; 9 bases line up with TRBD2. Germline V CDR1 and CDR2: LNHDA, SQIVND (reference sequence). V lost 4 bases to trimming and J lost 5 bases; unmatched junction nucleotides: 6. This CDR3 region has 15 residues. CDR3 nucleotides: TGTGCCAGTAGTAAGGGACTAGCAAACGACAATGAGCAGTTCTTC. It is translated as CASSKGLANDNEQFF. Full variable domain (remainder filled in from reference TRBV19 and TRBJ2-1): DGGITQSPKYLFRKEGQNVTLSCEQNLNHDAMYWYRQDPGQGLRLIYYSQIVNDFQKGDIAEGYSVSREKKESFPLTVTSAQKNPTAFYLCASSKGLANDNEQFFGPGTRLTVL.

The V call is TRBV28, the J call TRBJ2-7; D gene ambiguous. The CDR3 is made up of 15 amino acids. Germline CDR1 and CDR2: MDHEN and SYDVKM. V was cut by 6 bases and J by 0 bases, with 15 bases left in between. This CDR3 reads CASSPNSLSSYEQYF. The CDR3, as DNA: TGTGCCAGCAGCCCTAACTCTTTGAGCTCCTACGAGCAGTACTTC. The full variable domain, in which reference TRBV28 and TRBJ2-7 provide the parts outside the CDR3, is DVKVTQSSRYLVKRTGEKVFLECVQDMDHENMFWYRQDPGLGLRLIYFSYDVKMKEKGDIPEGYSVSREKKERFSLILESASTNQTSMYLCASSPNSLSSYEQYFGPGTRLTVT.

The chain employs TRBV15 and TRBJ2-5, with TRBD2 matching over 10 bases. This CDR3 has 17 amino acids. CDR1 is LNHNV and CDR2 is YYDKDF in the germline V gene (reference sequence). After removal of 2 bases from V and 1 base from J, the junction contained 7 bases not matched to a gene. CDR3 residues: CATSRTLAGNSQETQYF. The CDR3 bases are TGTGCCACCAGCAGAACACTAGCGGGAAATTCCCAAGAGACCCAGTACTTC.

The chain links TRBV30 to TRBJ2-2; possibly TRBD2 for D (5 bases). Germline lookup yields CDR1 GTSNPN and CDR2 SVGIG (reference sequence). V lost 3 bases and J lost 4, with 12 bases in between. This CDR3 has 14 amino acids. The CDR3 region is CAWSRTGPTGELFF. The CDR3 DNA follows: TGTGCCTGGAGCCGGACTGGACCCACCGGGGAGCTGTTTTTT.

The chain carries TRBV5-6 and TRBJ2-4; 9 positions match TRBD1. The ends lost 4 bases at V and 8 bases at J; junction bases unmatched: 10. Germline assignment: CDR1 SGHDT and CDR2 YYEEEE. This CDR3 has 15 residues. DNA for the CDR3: TGTGCCAGCAGCAGCCTGGGACAGGGACGAGACATTCAGTACTTC. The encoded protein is CASSSLGQGRDIQYF.